This TCR beta chain appears in the sequencing data of a study of CD8 T cells in acute hepatitis C reinfection (dated by TCRdb to 2020 to 2023). Looking at the study overall: This study examined the TCRbeta repertoire of CD8+ T cells that recognize the HCV NS3-1073 epitope, both during acute infection and after viral clearance. A handful of spontaneous resolvers provided paired acute and follow-up samples.

In the paper's terms, the time point label means: naive CD8 control sorted from an acute-time-point sample. Enrolled in the Montreal Hepatitis C Cohort (HEPCO) in Canada, the donors were people who inject drugs, and these donors were followed every 3 months. Acute primary HCV infection was defined as a positive HCV RNA or antibody test after a negative test within the previous 24 weeks. Antibodies against CD3, CD8 and CD45RO were used for surface staining, and dead cells were excluded with an aqua fixable dye. The cohort additionally had about 6 subjects who developed chronic infection, which was defined as HCV RNA positivity at 24 weeks. Once thawed from cryostorage, peripheral blood mononuclear cells underwent negative selection via the MACS CD8+ T cell Isolation Kit to obtain CD8+ T cells. Sorting of the cells was done on a BD FACSAria II cell sorter. The FACS-sorted cells had their genomic DNA extracted, and the commercial immunoSEQ service was used to sequence the TCRbeta chains. The original methods were these. The repertoire data were analyzed using ImmunoSEQ Analyzer software v3.0 and R v3.5.1. Sequences containing stop codons or out-of-frame rearrangements were removed, so only productive rearrangements were analyzed. The sequencing provider supplied the metrics for Simpson diversity, Shannon entropy, CDR3 length and nucleotide addition. Clonotypes were grouped by frequency as dominant, sub-dominant, low or lowest abundance, and most analyses excluded clonotypes below 0.1%. A CDR3 amino acid clonotype was designated public if detected in at least two subjects at a cumulative frequency of at least 0.5%. TCRdb's version of the immuneACCESS table is confined to in-frame rearrangements and falls short of the full clone set. An unresolved V gene accounts for under half of the shortfall where checked; the remainder is of unknown origin. The D gene and trimming were derived from the DNA, and the V and J assignments and clone size from that table. This sample gives about 38,000 clones in total; 87% of them show up just once. Roughly 0.51% of the sample belongs to the ten largest clones.

What the work shows at the level of the full study, not this receptor alone: NS3-1073 specific repertoires were highly diverse, with no significant diversity differences between acute resolver, follow-up resolver and acute chronic samples. Few CDR3 sequences were shared with other epitopes, and differences in sequencing approaches may have limited exact matching. Only the TCRbeta chain was sequenced in bulk, so alphabeta pairing of public clonotypes could not be determined. No follow-up repertoires were available for chronically infected subjects, since NS3-1073 specific cells were too rare to be sorted. About a dozen public clonotypes were identified irrespective of outcome, and one of the public clonotypes used V04-02/J02-02. All groups showed preferential use of the TRBV04 and TRBV06 gene families, a pattern that overrepresentation in the naive pool did not explain.

According to the germline V gene, CDR1 reads KGHSH and CDR2 reads LQKENI. V is cut back by 2 bases and J by 2 bases, with 3 bases in the junction unmatched. The CDR3 goes from the cysteine to the phenylalanine over 15 residues. This entry keeps only the CDR3 DNA: 45 bases, framed from base 1. A word on this clone: Its antigen is currently not known. Base qualities are not at hand, and no much larger clone is one base apart.

The chain couples TRBV18 to TRBJ2-7, and TRBD1 matches 10 of the central bases. This clonotype was sampled from a man aged 30 to 39 with chronic hepatitis C. The specimen sequenced was naive CD8+ T cells from PBMCs. Reading the label with the study, this specimen's cell subset or site is: sorted total naive CD45RO-negative CD8+ T cells. The CDR3 protein is CASSPMGQGTYEQYF. The DNA reads as follows: TGTGCCAGCTCACCAATGGGACAGGGGACCTACGAGCAGTACTTC.